This entry concerns a single T cell receptor (beta chain). This sample is drawn from a study of blood T cell repertoires in COVID-19. Overall study: The samples span acute and convalescent COVID-19 from the United States, Italy and Spain.

The CDR3 covers 16 residues. V was pared by 3 bases and J by 2 bases, with 6 bases of the junction left unmatched. The germline V gene encodes CDR1 LGHDT and CDR2 YNNKEL (reference sequence). The method was immunoSEQ multiplex PCR; TCRdb's version includes in-frame clones alone and lacks a portion of them. The table includes about 140,000 clones, about nine tenths detected once. This chain links TRBV3-1 (or the pseudogene TRBV3-2) with TRBJ1-3; 8 bases map to TRBD1. Specimen: peripheral blood. The receptor comes from a human donor with COVID-19, enrolled during active disease. The donor label of this sample is uncertain. CDR3 sequence reads: CASSHRQGSPGNTIYF. The CDR3, as DNA: TGTGCCAGCAGCCATCGACAGGGGTCTCCTGGAAACACCATATATTTT.